These 21 T cell receptor beta chains originate from one sample sequenced in a study of cytomegalovirus exposure and HLA in healthy donors. Primers included in the PCR were 60 Vbeta and 13 Jbeta primers. This table comes from immunoSEQ multiplex PCR, and its TCRdb copy is limited to in-frame clones, with some not included. This sample has fewer than 95,000 clones, with 76% found just once. Material for sequencing was PBMCs. The receptors were gathered from a man aged 35 to 55 in good health and CMV-seronegative.

The chain recombines TRBV6-6 with TRBJ2-7; D is uncertain. Deletions cut 4 bases from V and 6 bases from J, with 13 bases between. The CDR3 consists of 13 residues. The germline V gene has CDR1 MNHNY and CDR2 SVGAGI (reference sequence). CDR3 loop: CASSLIFGFEQYF. CDR3 DNA: TGTGCCAGCAGTTTAATTTTCGGGTTCGAGCAGTACTTC.

The V call is TRBV9, the J call TRBJ2-2, with D possibly TRBD2 on 7 matching bases. CDR1 is SGDLS and CDR2 is YYNGEE in the germline V gene. V was pared by 4 bases and J by 4 bases, with 14 bases between. This CDR3 has 15 amino acids. The CDR3, as DNA: TGTGCCAGCAGCCTTGGGGGGGCCAGCACCGGGGAGCTGTTTTTT. Translating gives CASSLGGASTGELFF. The variable domain in full, completed from reference TRBV9 and TRBJ2-2, reads DSGVTQTPKHLITATGQRVTLRCSPRSGDLSVYWYQQSLDQGLQFLIQYYNGEERAKGNILERFSAQQFPDLHSELNLSSLELGDSALYFCASSLGGASTGELFFGEGSRLTVL.

In its sample, this clone was seen once. The chain employs TRBV28 and TRBJ2-2; 7 bases are shared with TRBD1. The CDR3 runs 14 residues. With 7 bases clipped from V and 5 bases from J, the junction kept 7 bases outside the gene matches. The germline CDR1 and CDR2 sequences are MDHEN and SYDVKM. CDR3 residues: CASIYRGGTGELFF. CDR3 coding DNA: TGTGCCAGCATCTACAGGGGTGGTACCGGGGAGCTGTTTTTT.

The gene calls are TRBV5-4 and TRBJ1-1, with 12 positions matching TRBD1. Trimming took 2 bases from V and 5 from J; bases not matched to a gene: 7. The CDR3 has 16 amino acids. CDR1 and CDR2 (germline): SGHNT, YYREEE (reference sequence). As DNA, the CDR3 is TGTGCCAGCAGCTTCCGGGACAGGGGGCGAGGGACTGAAGCTTTCTTT. Translating gives CASSFRDRGRGTEAFF.

V usage is TRBV7-8 and J usage is TRBJ1-6; a possible D gene is TRBD1 (6 bases). The V gene's germline CDR1 is SGHVS and CDR2 FQNEAQ. CDR3 length: 16 residues. Trimming removed 1 base at V and 14 bases at J, with 21 bases between. CDR3 nucleotide sequence: TGTGCCAGCAGCTTAGAGAGCGGGGGCGCGAAGAGGTCCCTCCACTTT. Translation gives CASSLESGGAKRSLHF.

This rearrangement joins TRBV15 to TRBJ2-5; D is uncertain. The DNA end is a closer match to TRBJ2-7, so the J assignment may be wrong. This CDR3 spans 12 amino acids. Germline V lookup: CDR1 LNHNV, CDR2 YYDKDF (reference sequence). CDR3 DNA: TGTGCCACCAGCAGAGATCAGGCCGAGCAGTACTTC. This translates into CATSRDQAEQYF.

The genes are TRBV7-2 and TRBJ1-2, with D uncertain. The CDR3 is made up of 18 amino acids. V was trimmed by 3 bases and J by 3 bases, leaving 23 bases between them. Germline V CDR1 and CDR2: SGHTA, FQGNSA. The CDR3 region has the DNA TGTGCCAGCAGCTTGGTGGCAGTCGAAGAAAGTTCTCACTATGGCTACACCTTC. Translated: CASSLVAVEESSHYGYTF.

This rearrangement joins TRBV30 to TRBJ2-1, with TRBD2 matching 8 bases. The CDR3 length is 17 residues. V shed 4 bases, J shed 3 bases, and the junction held 14 bases outside the gene matches. From germline, CDR1 is GTSNPN and CDR2 SVGIG (reference sequence). In nucleotides, the CDR3 is TGTGCCTGGAACGGCGGGGGGTCCGGGTCGGACTACAATGAGCAGTTCTTC. Its protein product is CAWNGGGSGSDYNEQFF.

With respect to this clone: One end of the junction varies from germline; a read error may be responsible. The chain links TRBV5-6 to TRBJ1-2, with TRBD1 matching over 8 bases. Germline CDR1 and CDR2: SGHDT and YYEEEE. The CDR3 is 14 amino acids. The CDR3 here is CASSFSRTGWVSPF. The CDR3 nucleotides read TGTGCCAGCAGCTTTTCCCGGACAGGGTGGGTGAGTCCCTTC.

The chain has TRBV7-3 and TRBJ2-5; 13 bases match TRBD2. With V trimmed by 8 bases and J by 5 bases, 8 bases remained unmatched. CDR1 is SGHTA and CDR2 is FQGTGA in the germline V gene. The CDR3 sequence is 15 residues long. The DNA of the CDR3 is TGTGCCAGCGGAACTAGCGGGGGGGCTCGGGAGACCCAGTACTTC. Translating it yields CASGTSGGARETQYF.

This rearrangement joins TRBV6-5 to TRBJ2-7; unclear D gene. V shed 7 bases and J shed 0 bases, with 10 bases lying between them. The germline gives CDR1 MNHEY, CDR2 SVGAGI. CDR3 length equals 13 residues. The CDR3, as DNA: TGTGCCAGCAATAAGCTTTACTCCTACGAGCAGTACTTC. It translates to CASNKLYSYEQYF.

V is TRBV10-3 and J is TRBJ1-6, with 9 bases lining up with TRBD1. V was clipped by 2 bases and J by 7 bases; unmatched bases: 0. Germline lookup yields CDR1 ENHRY and CDR2 SYGVKD. The length of the CDR3 is 14 residues. CDR3 protein: CAISETGGNSPLHF. CDR3 sequence (DNA): TGTGCCATCAGTGAGACAGGGGGCAATTCACCCCTCCACTTT.

This clone is labeled medium-sized (0.01 to 0.1%). The rearrangement joins TRBV6-4 to TRBJ2-2; a weak D match, TRBD2 (6 bases). The CDR3 is 14 residues long. Between the trimmed V and J ends, which lost 3 bases and 3 bases, there was a span of 8 bases. CDR1 and CDR2 from the germline V gene are MRHNA and SNTAGT. As DNA, the CDR3 is TGTGCCAGCAGTGATACGGGGGACACCGGGGAGCTGTTTTTT. Its protein is CASSDTGDTGELFF.

The chain employs TRBV14 and TRBJ1-2; 8 nucleotides align to TRBD1. Germline V gene sequence: CDR1 SGHDN, CDR2 FVKESK. The CDR3 runs to 13 residues. J was trimmed by 3 bases and V by 4 bases; bases with no gene match: 1. CDR3 coding DNA: TGTGCCAGCAGCCCGGACAGGGACTATGGCTACACCTTC. Translating it yields CASSPDRDYGYTF.

This clone has only a few counts. The chain employs TRBV5-6 and TRBJ2-3; D is perhaps TRBD2 (6 bases). V was clipped by 3 bases and J by 7 bases, with 24 bases between them. The CDR3 has 17 amino acids. Germline loops: CDR1 SGHDT, CDR2 YYEEEE. CDR3 sequence: CASSWDPRDGLANTQYF. The CDR3, as DNA: TGTGCCAGCAGCTGGGATCCCCGGGACGGCCTAGCGAATACGCAGTATTTT.

The rearrangement uses TRBV25-1 and TRBJ1-1; 9 bases are a match to TRBD1. This CDR3 spans 15 amino acids. Germline values: CDR1 MGHDK, CDR2 SYGVNS. Trimming removed 3 bases from V and 8 bases from J; junction bases left unmatched: 10. The CDR3: CASSDPGQGFSEAFF. The CDR3 DNA follows: TGTGCCAGCAGTGATCCGGGACAGGGCTTTTCAGAAGCTTTCTTT.

This chain uses TRBV5-4 with TRBJ2-2; TRBD2 matches 11 bases. V lost 6 bases to trimming and J lost 4 bases; unmatched junction nucleotides: 8. This CDR3 comprises 16 residues. Per the germline V gene, CDR1 is SGHNT and CDR2 is YYREEE (reference sequence). The CDR3 reads CASTKLAGAGTGELFF. In DNA, the CDR3 is TGTGCCAGCACCAAACTAGCGGGGGCGGGCACCGGGGAGCTGTTTTTT. The full variable domain, completed using reference TRBV5-4 and TRBJ2-2, is ETGVTQSPTHLIKTRGQQVTLRCSSQSGHNTVSWYQQALGQGPQFIFQYYREEENGRGNFPPRFSGLQFPNYSSELNVNALELDDSALYLCASTKLAGAGTGELFFGEGSRLTVL.

The CDR3 reads CASSYSGGYGYTF. The CDR3 DNA is TGTGCCAGCAGTTACTCGGGGGGCTATGGCTACACCTTC. This sequence joins TRBV6-5 and TRBJ1-2, with D maybe TRBD1 (5 bases). The CDR3 spans 13 residues. Germline CDR1 reads MNHEY; CDR2 reads SVGAGI. V gave up 0 bases and J gave up 4 bases, with 6 bases separating them.

This clone turned up a few times. V gene TRBV6-4 combines with J gene TRBJ1-1, with a tentative D call TRBD1 (5 bases). The CDR3 has 14 residues. V was trimmed by 6 bases and J by 6 bases, leaving 17 bases between them. Germline V gene data show CDR1 as MRHNA and CDR2 as SNTAGT. This chain's CDR3 is CASREDSSSAEAFF. The CDR3 region has the DNA TGTGCCAGCAGGGAAGACAGTTCGAGTGCTGAAGCTTTCTTT.

This clone was detected only a few times. This chain uses TRBV5-1 with TRBJ2-5; 9 bases map to TRBD2. The trim removed 7 bases at V and 1 base at J, leaving 11 bases unmatched. In germline, CDR1 is SGHRS, CDR2 YFSETQ. The CDR3 contains 16 residues. The CDR3 coding sequence is TGCGCCAGCTCCCTTCAGGCTAGCGGGGTCCAAGAGACCCAGTACTTC. It yields the protein CASSLQASGVQETQYF.

The chain joins TRBV11-3 to TRBJ2-1, with TRBD1 identical over 7 bases. The CDR3 contains 15 residues. After removal of 4 bases from V and 0 bases from J, the junction contained 3 bases not matched to a gene. In germline, CDR1 is SGHNT, CDR2 YENEEA. This chain's CDR3 is CASSWGQSSYNEQFF. DNA of the CDR3: TGTGCCAGCAGCTGGGGACAGAGCTCCTACAATGAGCAGTTCTTC.